This T cell receptor (beta chain) derives from a study of blood T cell repertoires in COVID-19. At the level of the study: The analysed material was cDNA or gDNA that came from T cells, B-cell-depleted T cells, or PBMCs.

Study processing details: Amplifying reference gene primers gave estimates of nucleated cell counts. This table comes from immunoSEQ multiplex PCR, and its TCRdb copy is limited to in-frame clones, with some not included. V, J and clone size were drawn from that table, and D and trimming were deduced from the DNA. Of fewer than 180,000 clones listed, approximately 90% are singletons. Trimming took off 4 bases at V and 0 bases at J, with 10 bases between the two ends. This CDR3 has 15 residues. In germline, CDR1 is SGDLS, CDR2 YYNGEE. The sample consisted of peripheral blood. The chain joins TRBV9 to TRBJ2-2; D not certain. The receptor was derived from a woman aged 55 to 70 with active or convalescent COVID-19. The CDR3 DNA is TGTGCCAGCAGCCATAGCCCAGCGAACACCGGGGAGCTGTTTTTT. This encodes CASSHSPANTGELFF.